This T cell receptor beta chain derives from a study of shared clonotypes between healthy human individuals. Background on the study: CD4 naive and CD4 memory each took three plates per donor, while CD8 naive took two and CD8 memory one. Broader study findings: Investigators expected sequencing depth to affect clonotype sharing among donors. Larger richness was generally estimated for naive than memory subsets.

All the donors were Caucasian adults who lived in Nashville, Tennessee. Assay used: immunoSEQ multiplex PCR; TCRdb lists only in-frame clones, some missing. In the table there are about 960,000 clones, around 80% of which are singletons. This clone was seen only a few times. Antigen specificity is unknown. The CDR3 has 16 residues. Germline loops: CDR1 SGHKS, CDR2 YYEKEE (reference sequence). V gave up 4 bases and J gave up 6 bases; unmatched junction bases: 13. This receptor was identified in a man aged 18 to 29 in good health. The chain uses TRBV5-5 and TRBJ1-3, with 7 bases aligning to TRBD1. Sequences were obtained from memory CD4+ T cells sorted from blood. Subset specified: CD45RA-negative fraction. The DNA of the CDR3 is TGTGCCAGCAGCCGGAACCGGGACAGCAGGGAAAACACCATATATTTT. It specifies CASSRNRDSRENTIYF.